Below are 23 T cell receptor beta chains sequenced from a single sample in a study of CD8 T cells in ankylosing spondylitis. Study-wide points: Apparently characteristic of ankylosing spondylitis blood was a TCR beta motif (roughly eight highly homologous variants).

Via MiXCR, TCRdb re-called the 5' RACE reads, giving one row per CDR3 protein. The sample lists roughly 470,000 distinct CDR3 sequences, 20% to 30% occurring once. These TCRs are of unknown antigen specificity. Material for sequencing was blood, either unsorted or a sorted T cell fraction (not recorded which). These receptors all come from a male donor with ankylosing spondylitis.

A few counts support this clonotype. The chain has TRBV18 and TRBJ2-6; the D gene is possibly TRBD1 (6 bases). Germline loops: CDR1 KGHSH, CDR2 LQKENI. V was clipped by 3 bases and J by 1 base, with 10 bases between them. The length of the CDR3 is 16 residues. CDR3 bases: TGTGCCAGCTCACCCTCCGGACAGTCTGGGGCCAACGTCCTGACTTTC. It is translated as CASSPSGQSGANVLTF.

J is TRBJ2-3 and V is TRBV27; 9 bases are a match to TRBD2. The CDR3 is 15 amino acids. The germline V gene has CDR1 MNHEY and CDR2 SMNVEV (reference sequence). The V segment lost 10 bases and the J segment 4 bases; nucleotides outside the gene matches: 12. The CDR3 nucleotides read TGTGCCAAGTGGCATAGCGGGAGTATGTCAGATACGCAGTATTTT. This translates into CAKWHSGSMSDTQYF.

The chain combines TRBV5-1 with TRBJ2-1; tentative D call: TRBD2 (6 bases). V lost 0 bases to trimming and J lost 0 bases, with 10 bases between them. The CDR3 spans 16 residues. Germline CDR1 SGHRS, CDR2 YFSETQ. The CDR3 nucleotides read TGCGCCAGCAGCTTGGTAGGAGGGATCTCCTACAATGAGCAGTTCTTC. Its translation: CASSLVGGISYNEQFF.

This clonotype occurred many times. The chain combines TRBV20-1 with TRBJ1-5, with 8 bases lining up with TRBD1. The CDR3 contains 14 residues. J lost 3 bases, V lost 5 bases, and 6 bases had no gene match. Germline V gives CDR1 DFQATT, CDR2 SNEGSKA (reference sequence). The CDR3 reads CSAATGVNNQPQHF. The DNA for the CDR3 is TGCAGTGCTGCGACAGGGGTGAACAATCAGCCCCAGCATTTT.

V gene TRBV28 combines with J gene TRBJ2-1; perhaps TRBD2 as D (6 bases). CDR1 and CDR2 (germline): MDHEN, SYDVKM. V lost 2 bases and J lost 12, with 11 bases in between. The CDR3 loop spans 12 amino acids. CDR3 nucleotide sequence: TGTGCCAGCAGTTTAAGGGGACTCGTGCAGTTCTTC. Amino acids: CASSLRGLVQFF.

This clonotype has a handful of counts. The chain couples TRBV7-8 to TRBJ2-3, with a tentative D call TRBD2 (6 bases). Germline CDR1 SGHVS, CDR2 FQNEAQ. V was pared by 5 bases and J by 5 bases, with 17 bases between. CDR3 length equals 15 residues. Here the CDR3 reads CASSPRGTRGDTQYF. The CDR3 nucleotides are TGTGCCAGCAGCCCTCGGGGGACGCGCGGAGATACGCAGTATTTT.

This clonotype was seen just once. A much larger clone differs from this one at a single base, so this may be a read error. The V and J genes are TRBV12-3 or TRBV12-4 and TRBJ1-1; tentatively, D is TRBD1 (6 bases). This CDR3 region has 14 residues. CDR3 nucleotides: TGTACCAGCACCCGGGACAATCCAAACACTGAAGCTTTCTTT. It translates to CTSTRDNPNTEAFF.

This clonotype was counted a few times. The rearrangement links TRBV5-1 to TRBJ2-1; possibly TRBD2 for D (7 bases). Germline CDR1 and CDR2: SGHRS and YFSETQ. Trimming removed 0 bases from V and 7 bases from J, with 14 bases in between. The CDR3 length is 15 residues. The CDR3 loop is CASSLVLGGGNEQFF. CDR3 DNA: TGCGCCAGCAGCTTGGTACTAGGGGGGGGGAATGAGCAGTTCTTC.

This clonotype was counted between two and nine times. The chain has TRBV6-5 and TRBJ2-7; TRBD1 matches at 9 bases. The V gene's germline CDR1 is MNHEY and CDR2 SVGAGI. Germline trimming cut 0 bases from V and 4 bases from J; bases unmatched to any gene: 7. The CDR3 totals 16 residues. The CDR3: CASSYSFAGQGYEQYF. Written as DNA, the CDR3 is TGTGCCAGCAGTTACTCCTTCGCAGGACAGGGGTACGAGCAGTACTTC.

The chain uses TRBV18 and TRBJ1-1; the match to TRBD1 covers 7 bases. The CDR3 consists of 15 residues. J lost 1 base, V lost 0 bases, and 2 bases had no gene match. Looked up from germline, CDR1 is KGHSH and CDR2 is LQKENI. The CDR3 nucleotides read TGTGCCAGCTCACCACCGACAGGGTGGAACACTGAAGCTTTCTTT. This gives the protein CASSPPTGWNTEAFF.

There are many counts of this clonotype. This sequence joins TRBV20-1 and TRBJ2-3; TRBD2 aligns across 7 bases. The CDR3 consists of 19 residues. CDR1 is DFQATT, CDR2 SNEGSKA, per germline (reference sequence). V shed 6 bases and J 5 bases; nucleotides not matched to a gene: 26. The CDR3 region is CSATTSGPPSGSFGDTQYF. Here the CDR3 DNA reads TGCAGTGCCACCACTAGTGGGCCGCCTAGCGGTTCATTCGGAGATACGCAGTATTTT.

The rearrangement links TRBV20-1 to TRBJ1-2; 7 bases align to TRBD1. The germline V gene has CDR1 DFQATT and CDR2 SNEGSKA (reference sequence). The trim removed 6 bases at V and 4 bases at J, leaving 11 bases unmatched. The CDR3 runs 14 residues. CDR3 sequence: CSAPDRDRGYGYTF. CDR3 DNA: TGCAGTGCGCCTGACAGGGATCGCGGCTATGGCTACACCTTC.

A word on this clonotype: Germline is not matched at one junction end, which may reflect a read error. The chain uses TRBV12-3 or TRBV12-4 and TRBJ2-3; 14 nucleotides agree with TRBD2. The CDR3 has 15 amino acids. In DNA, the CDR3 is TGTGCCAGCAGTTCGGGACTAGCGGGAGCAGATACGCGGTATTTT. It encodes CASSSGLAGADTRYF.

The J gene is TRBJ1-4, the V gene TRBV7-8, with D tentatively TRBD1 (5 bases). Germline V gene lookup returns CDR1 SGHVS and CDR2 FQNEAQ. V was pared by 1 base and J by 2 bases, with 8 bases between. This CDR3 has 15 amino acids. CDR3 region: CASSLVGVTNEKLFF. The CDR3, as DNA: TGTGCCAGCAGCTTAGTAGGGGTGACTAATGAAAAACTGTTTTTT.

The chain is built from TRBV11-2 and TRBJ1-4, with 7 bases identical to TRBD1. Losses at the gene ends were 1 base for V and 10 bases for J; bases not matched to a gene: 6. The CDR3 extends over 14 amino acids. From germline, CDR1 is SGHAT and CDR2 FQNNGV. The CDR3 is CASSLGQGRGKLFF. In DNA, the CDR3 is TGTGCCAGCAGCTTAGGACAGGGCAGGGGAAAACTGTTTTTT.

The chain employs TRBV20-1 and TRBJ1-4, with 7 bases that match TRBD1. V shed 6 bases and J 8 bases; nucleotides not matched to a gene: 9. Germline lookup yields CDR1 DFQATT and CDR2 SNEGSKA (reference sequence). CDR3 length: 13 amino acids. As DNA, the CDR3 is TGCAGTGCGGACAGGTTAAGAGGAGAAAAACTGTTTTTT. Protein product: CSADRLRGEKLFF.

This clonotype has a count of ten or more. The V gene is TRBV6-1, the J gene TRBJ2-1; 10 nucleotides line up with TRBD1. V dropped 1 base and J dropped 12; count of bases not matched to a gene: 6. The germline V gene has CDR1 MNHNS and CDR2 SASEGT. CDR3 length: 14 amino acids. CDR3 sequence reads: CASSEEGTGVGQFF. CDR3 in DNA: TGTGCCAGCAGTGAAGAAGGGACAGGGGTCGGGCAGTTCTTC.

A word on this clonotype: A read error may explain this, as a much larger clone is one base away. The CDR3: CASSRGTSRTEQFF. The CDR3 coding sequence is TGTGCCAGCAGCCGCGGGACTAGCAGAACTGAGCAGTTCTTC. The chain combines TRBV5-6 with TRBJ2-1; 9 bases are a match to TRBD2. Germline V gene lookup returns CDR1 SGHDT and CDR2 YYEEEE. Unmatched junction bases numbered 8, after V lost 4 bases and J lost 9 bases. The CDR3 sequence is 14 residues long.

This chain links TRBV14 with TRBJ2-5; no clear D. CDR3 length equals 13 residues. Germline values: CDR1 SGHDN, CDR2 FVKESK. Trimming took 4 bases from V and 7 from J, leaving 13 bases between them. In DNA form, the CDR3 reads TGTGCCAGCAGCCTAGTGGAGTACGGGACCCAGTACTTC. It codes for CASSLVEYGTQYF. Filled out from reference TRBV14 and TRBJ2-5, the complete variable domain reads EAGVTQFPSHSVIEKGQTVTLRCDPISGHDNLYWYRRVMGKEIKFLLHFVKESKQDESGMPNNRFLAERTGGTYSTLKVQPAELEDSGVYFCASSLVEYGTQYFGPGTRLLVL.

V and J are TRBV30 and TRBJ1-5, with TRBD1 matching 8 bases. The germline gives CDR1 GTSNPN, CDR2 SVGIG (reference sequence). This CDR3 spans 15 amino acids. V lost 2 bases and J lost 7; bases outside the gene matches: 10. CDR3 sequence reads: CAWSPQGAAWQPQHF. As DNA, the CDR3 is TGTGCCTGGAGTCCGCAGGGGGCGGCATGGCAGCCCCAGCATTTT. Using reference TRBV30 and TRBJ1-5 for the parts outside the CDR3, the full variable domain is SQTIHQWPATLVQPVGSPLSLECTVEGTSNPNLYWYRQAAGRGLQLLFYSVGIGQISSEVPQNLSASRPQDRQFILSSKKLLLSDSGFYLCAWSPQGAAWQPQHFGDGTRLSIL.

This clonotype was seen more than once but under ten times. The chain is built from TRBV5-5 and TRBJ2-3, with TRBD1 identical over 7 bases. CDR1 SGHKS and CDR2 YYEKEE come from the germline V gene (reference sequence). Trimming removed 1 base from V and 5 bases from J; junction bases left unmatched: 7. The CDR3 runs to 15 residues. Here the CDR3 DNA reads TGTGCCAGCAGCTTGCGGACAGGACACGAAGATACGCAGTATTTT. It specifies CASSLRTGHEDTQYF.

The CDR3 spells CASSRFIGSDTEAFF. CDR3 nucleotides: TGTGCCAGCAGTAGATTCATCGGGTCGGACACTGAAGCTTTCTTT. The J gene is TRBJ1-1, the V gene TRBV2, with D uncertain. Germline V gives CDR1 SNHLY, CDR2 FYNNEI. The CDR3 has 15 amino acids. V shed 5 bases and J shed 3 bases, with 16 bases lying between them.

In this sample, this clonotype turned up many times. V and J are TRBV12-3 or TRBV12-4 and TRBJ2-5; the D gene could be TRBD1 or TRBD2 (6 bases each). The germline V and J ends were trimmed by 3 bases and 1 base, with 15 bases remaining between them. This CDR3 comprises 16 residues. The CDR3 DNA is TGTGCCAGCAGTTTTGGGGGGCAGGGAACCCAAGAGACCCAGTACTTC. Amino acid sequence: CASSFGGQGTQETQYF.